This T cell receptor (beta chain) was recovered during a study of identical twins. This clonotype was picked up many times. This CDR3 region has 15 residues. Germline CDR1 is PRHDT and CDR2 is FYEKMQ (reference sequence). V lost 7 bases to trimming and J lost 0 bases; unmatched junction nucleotides: 6. TCRdb called the 5' RACE reads again in MiXCR, with one record for every CDR3 protein. The sample has some 630,000 distinct CDR3 sequences, 7.1% seen once. The same specimen was also included in a second study, on yellow fever vaccine responses in identical twins.

Sample: PBMCs. The chain uses TRBV13 and TRBJ1-3; 7 bases are a match to TRBD1. The receptor was derived from a woman between 18 and 29 years old in good health. For the CDR3, the DNA is TGTGCCAGCACGCCTGGGACAGCCTCTGGAAACACCATATATTTT. Its translation: CASTPGTASGNTIYF.